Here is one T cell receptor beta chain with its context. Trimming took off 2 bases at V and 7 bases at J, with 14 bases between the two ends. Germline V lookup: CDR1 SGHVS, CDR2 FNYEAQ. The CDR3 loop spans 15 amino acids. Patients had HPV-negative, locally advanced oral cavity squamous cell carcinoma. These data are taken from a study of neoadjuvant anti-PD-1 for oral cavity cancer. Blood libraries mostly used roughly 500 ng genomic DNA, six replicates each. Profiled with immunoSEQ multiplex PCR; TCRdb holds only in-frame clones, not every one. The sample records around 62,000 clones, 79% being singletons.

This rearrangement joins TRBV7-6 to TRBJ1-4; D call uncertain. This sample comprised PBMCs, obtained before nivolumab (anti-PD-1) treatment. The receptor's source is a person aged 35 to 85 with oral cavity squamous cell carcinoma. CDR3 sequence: CASSLFVGLGEKLFF. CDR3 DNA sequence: TGTGCCAGCAGCTTATTCGTGGGTCTAGGTGAAAAACTGTTTTTT.